This is a list of T cell receptor beta chains from one sample in a study of T cell clonotyping in hematopoietic cell transplantation. Data came from immunoSEQ multiplex PCR; TCRdb stores just in-frame clones and leaves some out. The sample lists 27,000 or so clones, approximately 94% occurring once. The sequenced sample was peripheral blood mononuclear cells. The receptor source for this set is a man between 45 and 60 years old in good health. Some clones in this sample may be carry-over from other donors' samples. CDR3s include the opening cysteine and the closing phenylalanine or tryptophan. Fields, in order: V gene, J gene, clone size, D gene, CDR3 protein, CDR3 DNA. D genes are given only for firm matches. Expanded clones are given a class, and other clones once, few, many or no size at all.

>TRBV30|TRBJ2-3|few|-
CAWRHEPDSENTDTQYF
TGTGCCTGGAGACACGAGCCGGACTCAGAAAACACAGATACGCAGTATTTT
>TRBV25-1|TRBJ1-1|-|-
CASSESGQLEAFF
TGTGCCAGCAGTGAATCGGGACAACTTGAAGCTTTCTTT
>TRBV5-6|TRBJ2-2|-|-
CASSLWTGELFF
TGTGCCAGCAGCTTGTGGACCGGGGAGCTGTTTTTT
>TRBV2|TRBJ1-5|-|-
CASRGARNQPQHF
TGTGCCAGCAGGGGGGCTCGAAATCAGCCCCAGCATTTT
>TRBV6-1|TRBJ2-7|-|TRBD2
CASSALGGSYEQYF
TGTGCCAGCAGTGCGTTGGGGGGGAGTTACGAGCAGTACTTC
>TRBV5-4|TRBJ1-2|-|-
CASSLTELYGYTF
TGTGCCAGCAGCTTGACAGAGCTATATGGCTACACCTTC
>TRBV2|TRBJ1-2|-|-
CASSELGRDAGYTF
TGTGCCAGCAGTGAATTGGGCAGGGACGCTGGCTACACCTTC
>TRBV19|TRBJ1-2|-|-
CASSRYKYGYTF
TGTGCCAGTAGTAGATACAAGTATGGCTACACCTTC
>TRBV28|TRBJ1-2|-|TRBD1
CASSSGGMNYGYTF
TGTGCCAGCAGTTCAGGGGGTATGAACTATGGCTACACCTTC
>TRBV6-5|TRBJ1-2|once|-
CASRQGSYGYTF
TGTGCCAGCAGGCAGGGTTCCTATGGCTACACCTTC
>TRBV28|TRBJ1-2|-|TRBD1
CASSLGQGISGYTF
TGTGCCAGCAGTTTGGGACAGGGGATCAGTGGCTACACCTTC
>TRBV6-5|TRBJ2-7|once|TRBD2
CASSTPLSGGYEQYF
TGTGCCAGCAGTACCCCTCTTAGCGGGGGATACGAGCAGTACTTC
>TRBV6-1|TRBJ2-3|-|TRBD1
CASSASQGTGPQYF
TGTGCCAGCAGTGCCTCTCAGGGGACAGGACCGCAGTATTTT
>TRBV4-1|TRBJ1-1|-|-
CASSQGPLYTEAFF
TGCGCCAGCAGCCAAGGGCCACTTTACACTGAAGCTTTCTTT